This T cell receptor (beta chain) was profiled in a study of lymphopenia after photon versus proton radiotherapy. Study observations and caveats: Only patients who died were analyzed for survival; proton advantage is unproven. Photon-treated patients lost naive T cells and TCR diversity; proton-treated stayed stable. Post-nadir TCR diversity decline inversely tracked overall survival among those who died.

Notes on this clone: Its antigen is currently unknown.

TCRdb's table, derived via immunoSEQ multiplex PCR, lists solely in-frame clones and lacks some. The sample lists more than 70,000 clones, approximately 82% seen once, with 1.3% to 1.5% in the top ten. In germline, CDR1 is MNHNS, CDR2 SASEGT. The CDR3 sequence is 13 residues long. J lost 9 bases, V lost 1 base, and 6 bases had no gene match. The origin of this receptor is a man aged 55 to 69 with pancreatic cancer. The genes are TRBV6-1 and TRBJ2-7; 7 nucleotides align to TRBD2. The sample was peripheral blood, taken from a patient treated with proton-based radiotherapy. The CDR3 is CASSEVGGVAQYF. CDR3 nucleotides: TGTGCCAGCAGTGAAGTGGGGGGGGTAGCGCAGTACTTC.